These 16 T cell receptor beta chains came from one sample sequenced in a study of chemoradiotherapy in HPV16-positive cancers. The assay was immunoSEQ multiplex PCR, and TCRdb's table has in-frame clones only and misses some. This sample yields about 39,000 clones, of which around three quarters are seen a single time; 5.2% belongs to the top ten. Specimen: blood, collected from a patient who underwent chemoradiotherapy. These receptors originate from a human donor with HPV-associated anogenital cancer.

The chain is built from TRBV11-1 and TRBJ2-1, with 9 bases matching TRBD2. V dropped 3 bases and J dropped 7; count of bases not matched to a gene: 13. Germline V CDR1 and CDR2: SGHAT, FQDESV (reference sequence). This CDR3 is 17 amino acids long. The CDR3 bases are TGTGCCAGCAGCTTGCGTTTCGGGCGGGGGGGCCGGAATGAGCAGTTCTTC. It is translated as CASSLRFGRGGRNEQFF.

This chain joins TRBV9 and TRBJ2-2, with D perhaps matching TRBD2 (6 bases). Between the trimmed V and J ends, which lost 4 bases and 0 bases, there was a span of 19 bases. This CDR3 is 18 amino acids long. The germline V gene has CDR1 SGDLS and CDR2 YYNGEE. CDR3 protein: CASSPGLATAANTGELFF. CDR3 in DNA: TGTGCCAGCAGCCCGGGACTGGCCACCGCTGCGAACACCGGGGAGCTGTTTTTT.

CDR3 residues: CASSWDSNTGELFF. As DNA, the CDR3 is TGTGCCAGCAGCTGGGACAGCAACACCGGGGAGCTGTTTTTT. This chain links TRBV7-7 with TRBJ2-2; 7 bases are shared with TRBD1. The CDR3 runs to 14 residues. CDR1 SSHAT and CDR2 FNYEAQ come from the germline V gene (reference sequence). Trimming cost V 4 bases and J 2 bases; bases outside gene matches: 1.

This clone was picked up a small number of times. J is TRBJ1-2 and V is TRBV30, with D uncertain. Trimming took 0 bases from V and 0 from J, leaving 11 bases between them. CDR1 and CDR2 from the germline V gene are GTSNPN and SVGIG (reference sequence). CDR3 length: 15 residues. The CDR3 protein is CAWSVTSSANYGYTF. Here the CDR3 DNA reads TGTGCCTGGAGTGTAACTTCGAGCGCTAACTATGGCTACACCTTC.

This clone was detected once. The chain has TRBV19 and TRBJ1-3; the D is unclear. The germline CDR1 and CDR2 sequences are LNHDA and SQIVND (reference sequence). This CDR3 region has 12 residues. V lost 10 bases, J lost 4 bases, and 11 bases lay in between. The CDR3 sequence: CATQNQGNTIYF. The CDR3 bases are TGTGCCACCCAGAACCAAGGAAACACCATATATTTT.

The V call is TRBV6-5, the J call TRBJ2-6; the D is unclear. Germline CDR1 MNHEY, CDR2 SVGAGI. This CDR3 spans 15 amino acids. V was clipped by 0 bases and J by 2 bases, with 5 bases between them. The CDR3 nucleotides read TGTGCCAGCAGTTACTCGGGCCCTGGGGCCAACGTCCTGACTTTC. Its translation is CASSYSGPGANVLTF.

For the CDR3, the DNA is TGTGCCAGCTCACCATCCTCCGACCCAGGGACCACTGAAGCTTTCTTT. This gives the protein CASSPSSDPGTTEAFF. The V call is TRBV18, the J call TRBJ1-1; D is possibly TRBD1 (5 bases). V was shortened by 2 bases and J by 4 bases, with 17 bases between the two germline ends. The CDR3 spans 16 residues. Germline lookup yields CDR1 KGHSH and CDR2 LQKENI. The whole variable domain, remainder taken from reference TRBV18 and TRBJ1-1, is NAGVMQNPRHLVRRRGQEARLRCSPMKGHSHVYWYRQLPEEGLKFMVYLQKENIIDESGMPKERFSAEFPKEGPSILRIQQVVRGDSAAYFCASSPSSDPGTTEAFFGQGTRLTVV.

The chain has TRBV6-5 and TRBJ1-4; no clear D gene. The V and J ends lost 0 bases and 7 bases respectively, with 9 bases between them. From germline, CDR1 is MNHEY and CDR2 SVGAGI. The CDR3 length is 14 residues. In DNA, the CDR3 is TGTGCCAGCAGTTACTCAGCATCGGCTGAAAAACTGTTTTTT. Its protein product is CASSYSASAEKLFF.

This sequence joins TRBV6-1 and TRBJ1-6, with a weak D call TRBD1 (6 bases). CDR1 is MNHNS and CDR2 is SASEGT in the germline V gene. This CDR3 spans 15 amino acids. Trimming shortened V by 7 bases and J by 10 bases, and 20 bases separated the two germline ends. The CDR3 spells CASNRDRGGGSPLHF. For the CDR3, the DNA is TGTGCCAGCAACAGAGACAGAGGGGGTGGCTCACCCCTCCACTTT.

The V call is TRBV7-8, the J call TRBJ2-2; 14 nucleotides align to TRBD2. Trimming at V came to 5 bases and at J to 8 bases, leaving 7 bases not matched to a gene. The length of the CDR3 is 16 residues. Per germline, CDR1 SGHVS and CDR2 FQNEAQ. Here the CDR3 reads CASSLGLAGVSGELFF. CDR3 bases: TGTGCCAGCAGCCTGGGACTAGCGGGGGTATCTGGGGAGCTGTTTTTT. Complete variable domain (other parts from reference TRBV7-8 and TRBJ2-2): GAGVSQSPRYKVAKRGQDVALRCDPISGHVSLFWYQQALGQGPEFLTYFQNEAQLDKSGLPSDRFFAERPEGSVSTLKIQRTQQEDSAVYLCASSLGLAGVSGELFFGEGSRLTVL.

The V gene is TRBV6-6, the J gene TRBJ1-1; D remains unclear. Looked up from germline, CDR1 is MNHNY and CDR2 is SVGAGI (reference sequence). CDR3 length: 14 amino acids. The V and J ends lost 7 bases and 2 bases respectively, with 14 bases between them. CDR3 DNA: TGTGCCAGCATCTGGGGAGGGTCTAACACTGAAGCTTTCTTT. It translates to CASIWGGSNTEAFF.

The chain carries TRBV19 and TRBJ1-2, with D unresolved. There are 13 residues in the CDR3. V lost 5 bases, J lost 6 bases, and 13 bases lay in between. Germline V lookup: CDR1 LNHDA, CDR2 SQIVND (reference sequence). The CDR3: CASSPREGDGYTF. The CDR3 coding sequence is TGTGCCAGTAGTCCCCGGGAGGGCGATGGCTACACCTTC.

The CDR3 nucleotides are TGTGCCAGCAGCTTACCTCAGACAGGGGGCACAGATACGCAGTATTTT. This sequence encodes CASSLPQTGGTDTQYF. The genes are TRBV7-3 and TRBJ2-3; 8 positions agree with TRBD1. The trim removed 2 bases at V and 1 base at J, leaving 5 bases unmatched. Germline V gene data show CDR1 as SGHTA and CDR2 as FQGTGA. This CDR3 has 16 amino acids.

V is TRBV29-1 and J is TRBJ1-2; D gene uncertain. Trimming pared 6 bases from V and 6 bases from J, leaving 17 bases between. The germline CDR1 and CDR2 sequences are SQVTM and ANQGSEA. This CDR3 spans 13 amino acids. The CDR3 region is CSVLSSGRDGYTF. As DNA, the CDR3 is TGCAGCGTCCTCTCGTCCGGGAGGGATGGCTACACCTTC. The entire variable domain, with the rest obtained from reference TRBV29-1 and TRBJ1-2, is as follows: SAVISQKPSRDICQRGTSLTIQCQVDSQVTMMFWYRQQPGQSLTLIATANQGSEATYESGFVIDKFPISRPNLTFSTLTVSNMSPEDSSIYLCSVLSSGRDGYTFGSGTRLTVV.

This chain connects TRBV9 to TRBJ1-6; D is uncertain. V was shortened by 0 bases and J by 7 bases, with 5 bases between the two germline ends. Germline loops: CDR1 SGDLS, CDR2 YYNGEE. This CDR3 is built from 13 residues. DNA of the CDR3: TGTGCCAGCAGCGTAGTGGGCAATTCACCCCTCCACTTT. Its protein product is CASSVVGNSPLHF.

This clone was picked up one time. The chain joins TRBV9 to TRBJ1-3; D is unresolved. Germline CDR1 reads SGDLS; CDR2 reads YYNGEE. The CDR3 is made up of 15 amino acids. V lost 3 bases to trimming and J lost 2 bases, with 12 bases between them. The CDR3 loop is CASSDRRGTGNTIYF. CDR3 DNA: TGTGCCAGCAGCGATCGTCGGGGAACTGGAAACACCATATATTTT.